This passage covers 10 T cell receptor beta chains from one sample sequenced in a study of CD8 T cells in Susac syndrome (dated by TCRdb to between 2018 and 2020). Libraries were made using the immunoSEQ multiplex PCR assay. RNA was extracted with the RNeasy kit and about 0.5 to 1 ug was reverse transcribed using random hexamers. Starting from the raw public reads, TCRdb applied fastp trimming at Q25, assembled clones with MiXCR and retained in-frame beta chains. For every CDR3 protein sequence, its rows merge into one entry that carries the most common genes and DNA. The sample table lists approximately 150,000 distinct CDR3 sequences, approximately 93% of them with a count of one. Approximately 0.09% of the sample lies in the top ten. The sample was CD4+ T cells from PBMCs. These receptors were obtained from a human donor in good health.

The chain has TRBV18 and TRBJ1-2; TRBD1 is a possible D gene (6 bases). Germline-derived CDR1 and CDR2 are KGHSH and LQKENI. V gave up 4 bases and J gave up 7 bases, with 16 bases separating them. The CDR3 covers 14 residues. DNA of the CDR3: TGTGCCAGCTCACAGGGACATGCGTCGGGTGGCTACACCTTC. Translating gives CASSQGHASGGYTF.

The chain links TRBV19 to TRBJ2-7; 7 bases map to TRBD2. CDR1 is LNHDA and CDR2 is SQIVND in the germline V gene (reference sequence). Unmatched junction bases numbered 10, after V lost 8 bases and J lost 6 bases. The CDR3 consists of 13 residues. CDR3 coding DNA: TGTGCCAGTCGGGACTACGCGGGGAGCGAGCAGTACTTC. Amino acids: CASRDYAGSEQYF.

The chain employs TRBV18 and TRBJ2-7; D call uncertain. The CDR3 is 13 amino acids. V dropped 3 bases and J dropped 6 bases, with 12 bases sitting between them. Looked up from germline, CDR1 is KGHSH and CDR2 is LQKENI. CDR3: CASSPWGVGEQYF. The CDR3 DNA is TGTGCCAGCTCACCTTGGGGTGTAGGCGAGCAGTACTTC.

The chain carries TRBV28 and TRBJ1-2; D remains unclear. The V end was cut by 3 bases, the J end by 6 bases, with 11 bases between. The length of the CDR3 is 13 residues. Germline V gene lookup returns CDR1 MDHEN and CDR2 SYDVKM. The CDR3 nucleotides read TGTGCCAGCAGTTTGGGATTCGCTAATGGCTACACCTTC. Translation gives CASSLGFANGYTF.

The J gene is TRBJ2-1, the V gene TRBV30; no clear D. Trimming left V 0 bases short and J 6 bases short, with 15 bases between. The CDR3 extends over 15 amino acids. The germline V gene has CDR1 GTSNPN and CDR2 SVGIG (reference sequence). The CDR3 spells CAWSVRIDPPNEQFF. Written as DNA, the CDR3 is TGTGCCTGGAGTGTACGAATCGATCCCCCCAATGAGCAGTTCTTC.

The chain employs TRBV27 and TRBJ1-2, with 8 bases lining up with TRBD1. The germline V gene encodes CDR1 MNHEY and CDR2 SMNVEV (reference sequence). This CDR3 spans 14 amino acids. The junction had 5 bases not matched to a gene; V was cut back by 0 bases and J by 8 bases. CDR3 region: CASSLSPGGQGYTF. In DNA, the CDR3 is TGTGCCAGCAGTTTATCACCAGGGGGCCAGGGCTACACCTTC.

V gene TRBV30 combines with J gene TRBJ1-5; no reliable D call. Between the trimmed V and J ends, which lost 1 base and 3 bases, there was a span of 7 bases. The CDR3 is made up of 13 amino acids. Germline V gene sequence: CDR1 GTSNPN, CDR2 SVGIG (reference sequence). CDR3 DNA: TGTGCCTGGAGTGGGAGTAACAATCAGCCCCAGCATTTT. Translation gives CAWSGSNNQPQHF.

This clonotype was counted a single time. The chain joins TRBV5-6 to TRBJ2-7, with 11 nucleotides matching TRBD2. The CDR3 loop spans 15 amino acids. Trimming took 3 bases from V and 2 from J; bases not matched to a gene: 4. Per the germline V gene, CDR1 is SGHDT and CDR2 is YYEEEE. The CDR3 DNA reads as TGTGCCAGCAGCTGGGGACTAGCGGCTACCTACGAGCAGTACTTC. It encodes CASSWGLAATYEQYF. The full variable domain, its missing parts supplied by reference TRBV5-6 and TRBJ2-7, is DAGVTQSPTHLIKTRGQQVTLRCSPKSGHDTVSWYQQALGQGPQFIFQYYEEEERQRGNFPDRFSGHQFPNYSSELNVNALLLGDSALYLCASSWGLAATYEQYFGPGTRLTVT.

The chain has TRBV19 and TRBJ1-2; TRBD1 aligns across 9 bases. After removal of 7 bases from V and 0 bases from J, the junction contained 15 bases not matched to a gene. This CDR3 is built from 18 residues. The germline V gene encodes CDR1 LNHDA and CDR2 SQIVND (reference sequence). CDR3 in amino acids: CASTSLWGGQGPNYGYTF. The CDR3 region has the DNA TGTGCCAGTACCTCATTATGGGGCGGACAGGGGCCTAACTATGGCTACACCTTC.

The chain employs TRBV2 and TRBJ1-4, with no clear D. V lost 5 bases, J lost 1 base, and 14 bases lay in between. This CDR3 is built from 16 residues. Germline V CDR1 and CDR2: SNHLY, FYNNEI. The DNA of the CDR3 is TGTGCCAGCAGTACCCAAGCCCCTGGAACTAATGAAAAACTGTTTTTT. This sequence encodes CASSTQAPGTNEKLFF.